This is a list of T cell receptor beta chains from one sample in a study of T cell responses to AZD1222 COVID-19 vaccine. TCRdb's copy holds only in-frame clones and misses some; the assay was immunoSEQ multiplex PCR. Of approximately 180,000 clones listed, approximately 92% were seen once; the top ten hold roughly 2.5%. Material: peripheral blood, obtained on day 0 of AZD1222 vaccination. These TCRs come from an adult in good health. The CDR3 runs from the conserved cysteine through the conserved F or W. Each record gives: D gene, J gene, V gene, clone size, CDR3 protein, CDR3 DNA. D genes are given only for firm matches. Clone size appears in some rows only: once, few, many, or a class for an expanded clone.

D gene: -
J gene: TRBJ2-5
V gene: TRBV6-2/TRBV6-3
clone size: -
CDR3 protein: CASSYRPQETQYF
CDR3 DNA: TGTGCCAGCAGTTACCGTCCCCAAGAGACCCAGTACTTC

D gene: TRBD1
J gene: TRBJ2-1
V gene: TRBV6-5
clone size: -
CDR3 protein: CASSYSGQGAAEQFF
CDR3 DNA: TGTGCCAGCAGTTACTCTGGACAGGGGGCGGCTGAGCAGTTCTTC

D gene: -
J gene: TRBJ1-6
V gene: TRBV19
clone size: -
CDR3 protein: CASSGLPIRNSPLHF
CDR3 DNA: TGTGCCAGTTCCGGATTGCCCATAAGAAATTCACCCCTCCACTTT

D gene: -
J gene: TRBJ2-5
V gene: TRBV7-9
clone size: -
CDR3 protein: CASSQVQGGETQYF
CDR3 DNA: TGTGCCAGCAGCCAAGTTCAGGGGGGAGAGACCCAGTACTTC

D gene: TRBD2
J gene: TRBJ2-7
V gene: TRBV7-6
clone size: -
CDR3 protein: CASSPGLAGGGGYEQYF
CDR3 DNA: TGTGCCAGCAGCCCAGGACTAGCGGGAGGAGGGGGCTACGAGCAGTACTTC

D gene: TRBD2
J gene: TRBJ2-7
V gene: TRBV2
clone size: -
CDR3 protein: CASSEGGTSGLYEQYF
CDR3 DNA: TGTGCCAGCAGTGAAGGCGGGACTAGCGGACTCTACGAGCAGTACTTC

D gene: -
J gene: TRBJ2-2
V gene: TRBV14
clone size: -
CDR3 protein: CASSHSQGFTGELFF
CDR3 DNA: TGTGCCAGCAGCCATTCCCAGGGGTTCACCGGGGAGCTGTTTTTT

D gene: -
J gene: TRBJ2-7
V gene: TRBV11-2
clone size: -
CDR3 protein: CASSLRPSYEQYF
CDR3 DNA: TGTGCCAGCAGCTTGAGACCTTCCTACGAGCAGTACTTC

D gene: -
J gene: TRBJ2-5
V gene: TRBV24-1
clone size: -
CDR3 protein: CATSDQAVAVKNF
CDR3 DNA: TGTGCCACCAGTGATCAAGCCGTGGCTGTAAAAAACTTC

D gene: -
J gene: TRBJ2-1
V gene: TRBV11-3
clone size: -
CDR3 protein: CASSLEPGYNEQFF
CDR3 DNA: TGTGCCAGCAGCTTAGAACCGGGCTACAATGAGCAGTTCTTC

D gene: -
J gene: TRBJ2-4
V gene: TRBV6-2/TRBV6-3
clone size: -
CDR3 protein: CASSYPGIVSKNIQYF
CDR3 DNA: TGTGCCAGCAGTTACCCAGGGATTGTTTCCAAAAACATTCAGTACTTC

D gene: -
J gene: TRBJ2-7
V gene: TRBV5-1
clone size: -
CDR3 protein: CASRGSSYEQYF
CDR3 DNA: TGCGCCAGCAGGGGGAGCTCCTACGAGCAGTACTTC

D gene: -
J gene: TRBJ1-6
V gene: TRBV30
clone size: -
CDR3 protein: CAWSPPLHF
CDR3 DNA: TGTGCCTGGAGCCCCCCCCTCCACTTT

D gene: -
J gene: TRBJ2-7
V gene: TRBV29-1
clone size: -
CDR3 protein: CSVSQRSYEQYF
CDR3 DNA: TGCAGCGTCTCGCAAAGATCCTACGAGCAGTACTTC

D gene: -
J gene: TRBJ2-1
V gene: TRBV15
clone size: -
CDR3 protein: CATSISLSWDEQFF
CDR3 DNA: TGTGCCACCAGCATCTCACTTAGCTGGGATGAGCAGTTCTTC

D gene: -
J gene: TRBJ1-5
V gene: TRBV6-2/TRBV6-3
clone size: -
CDR3 protein: CASSYRTTFGAWNQPQHF
CDR3 DNA: TGTGCCAGCAGTTACCGAACTACTTTTGGGGCGTGGAATCAGCCCCAGCATTTT

D gene: -
J gene: TRBJ2-7
V gene: TRBV5-1
clone size: -
CDR3 protein: CASSFSGYEQYF
CDR3 DNA: TGCGCCAGCAGCTTTTCGGGTTACGAGCAGTACTTC

D gene: -
J gene: TRBJ2-2
V gene: TRBV5-4
clone size: -
CDR3 protein: CASSFDRSTGELFF
CDR3 DNA: TGTGCCAGCAGCTTTGACCGTTCCACCGGGGAGCTGTTTTTT

D gene: -
J gene: TRBJ2-7
V gene: TRBV6-1
clone size: -
CDR3 protein: CASSERSWTGYEQYF
CDR3 DNA: TGTGCCAGCAGTGAGAGGTCCTGGACGGGTTACGAGCAGTACTTC

D gene: -
J gene: TRBJ1-6
V gene: TRBV5-1
clone size: -
CDR3 protein: CASMAGLTNSPLHF
CDR3 DNA: TGCGCCAGCATGGCAGGGTTGACTAATTCACCCCTCCACTTT

D gene: TRBD2
J gene: TRBJ2-7
V gene: TRBV18
clone size: -
CDR3 protein: CASSPNLREWSRSYEQYF
CDR3 DNA: TGTGCCAGCTCACCAAATCTGCGGGAGTGGAGTAGGTCCTACGAGCAGTACTTC

D gene: -
J gene: TRBJ2-2
V gene: TRBV29-1
clone size: -
CDR3 protein: CSVDYGEKTGELFF
CDR3 DNA: TGCAGCGTTGATTACGGGGAGAAAACCGGGGAGCTGTTTTTT

D gene: -
J gene: TRBJ1-2
V gene: TRBV7-2
clone size: once
CDR3 protein: CASSSGGRYGYTF
CDR3 DNA: TGTGCCAGCAGCTCGGGGGGAAGATATGGCTACACCTTC

D gene: TRBD2
J gene: TRBJ2-7
V gene: TRBV19
clone size: once
CDR3 protein: CASSILAGREQYF
CDR3 DNA: TGTGCCAGTAGTATACTAGCGGGGAGGGAGCAGTACTTC

D gene: -
J gene: TRBJ2-7
V gene: TRBV5-4
clone size: -
CDR3 protein: CASSTPTDWGENEQYF
CDR3 DNA: TGTGCCAGCAGCACGCCTACCGATTGGGGGGAGAACGAGCAGTACTTC

D gene: TRBD1
J gene: TRBJ1-2
V gene: TRBV24-1
clone size: -
CDR3 protein: CATRPNRGWEDGYTF
CDR3 DNA: TGTGCCACCAGGCCTAACAGGGGTTGGGAGGATGGCTACACCTTC

D gene: -
J gene: TRBJ1-2
V gene: TRBV19
clone size: -
CDR3 protein: CASSTNRESYTF
CDR3 DNA: TGTGCCAGTAGTACAAACAGGGAGAGCTACACCTTC

D gene: -
J gene: TRBJ2-7
V gene: TRBV12-3/TRBV12-4
clone size: -
CDR3 protein: CASSSSGPVEQYF
CDR3 DNA: TGTGCCAGCAGCTCTTCGGGTCCGGTCGAGCAGTACTTC

D gene: TRBD2
J gene: TRBJ2-3
V gene: TRBV6-2/TRBV6-3
clone size: -
CDR3 protein: CASSQLAGDMDTQYF
CDR3 DNA: TGTGCCAGCAGTCAACTAGCGGGAGATATGGATACGCAGTATTTT

D gene: -
J gene: TRBJ2-1
V gene: TRBV11-2
clone size: few
CDR3 protein: CASSLVGIYSEQFF
CDR3 DNA: TGTGCCAGCAGCTTAGTTGGCATCTACAGTGAGCAGTTCTTC

D gene: -
J gene: TRBJ1-5
V gene: TRBV7-9
clone size: -
CDR3 protein: CASSLANQPQHF
CDR3 DNA: TGTGCCAGCAGCTTAGCCAATCAGCCCCAGCATTTT

D gene: -
J gene: TRBJ1-1
V gene: TRBV6-1
clone size: -
CDR3 protein: CASSELTEAFF
CDR3 DNA: TGTGCCAGCAGTGAGCTCACTGAAGCTTTCTTT

D gene: TRBD1
J gene: TRBJ1-2
V gene: TRBV6-7
clone size: -
CDR3 protein: CASSWTRDRVGYTF
CDR3 DNA: TGTGCCAGCAGTTGGACCCGGGACAGGGTTGGCTACACCTTC

D gene: -
J gene: TRBJ1-2
V gene: TRBV18
clone size: -
CDR3 protein: CASSPGRSANYGYTF
CDR3 DNA: TGTGCCAGCTCACCAGGGAGATCAGCTAACTATGGCTACACCTTC

D gene: TRBD1
J gene: TRBJ1-1
V gene: TRBV2
clone size: -
CDR3 protein: CASSETGGTEAFF
CDR3 DNA: TGTGCCAGCAGTGAGACAGGGGGCACTGAAGCTTTCTTT

D gene: -
J gene: TRBJ2-3
V gene: TRBV29-1
clone size: -
CDR3 protein: CSVELVVTDTQYF
CDR3 DNA: TGCAGCGTTGAACTGGTAGTCACAGATACGCAGTATTTT

D gene: TRBD1
J gene: TRBJ1-4
V gene: TRBV7-6
clone size: few
CDR3 protein: CASSSTGPNEKLFF
CDR3 DNA: TGTGCCAGCAGCTCGACAGGGCCTAATGAAAAACTGTTTTTT

D gene: -
J gene: TRBJ2-7
V gene: TRBV30
clone size: -
CDR3 protein: CAWTPGGGGEQYF
CDR3 DNA: TGTGCCTGGACCCCAGGGGGGGGAGGCGAGCAGTACTTC

D gene: TRBD1
J gene: TRBJ1-5
V gene: TRBV6-5
clone size: -
CDR3 protein: CASSRQGTNQPQHF
CDR3 DNA: TGTGCCAGCAGCCGACAGGGGACAAATCAGCCCCAGCATTTT